The entry that follows covers one T cell receptor beta chain sequence. This record comes from a study of blood T cell repertoires in COVID-19. Study-level background: Sites across the United States, Italy and Spain contributed samples from acute and convalescent COVID-19. From T cells, B-cell-depleted T cells, or PBMCs came the material, which was cDNA or gDNA.

Method: immunoSEQ multiplex PCR; TCRdb's copy keeps in-frame clones and lacks some. The table includes around 64,000 clones, 80% to 85% detected once. V lost 1 base and J lost 1, with 9 bases in between. CDR3 length: 15 amino acids. CDR1 and CDR2 from the germline V gene are LNHDA and SQIVND (reference sequence). The sequence was obtained from a human donor in a cohort sampled during active COVID-19. The specimen sequenced was peripheral blood. V is TRBV19 and J is TRBJ2-3, with D uncertain. In nucleotides, the CDR3 is TGTGCCAGTAGTATAGGCTGGAGCCGCACAGATACGCAGTATTTT. This codes for CASSIGWSRTDTQYF.